What follows is one T cell receptor (beta chain) and its context. The antigen is not known. Everyone who donated was a healthy bone marrow donor. Per the germline V gene, CDR1 is WSHSY and CDR2 is SAAADI. This CDR3 has 16 amino acids. The V end lost 3 bases, the J end lost 0 bases, and 15 bases lay between the germline ends. Use of 60 Vbeta and 13 Jbeta primers characterized the PCR. Data came from immunoSEQ multiplex PCR; TCRdb stores just in-frame clones and leaves some out. The sample has 90,000 to 150,000 clones, approximately 77% seen once. The sample is drawn from a study of cytomegalovirus exposure and HLA in healthy donors. Overall study results and limits: Only CMV serostatus was available as immune exposure information. Sequencing likely produced, as an artifact, a cluster of highly shared sequence variants. Analyses of presence/absence relied on an assumption of roughly uniform sequencing depth across donors.

The receptor was derived from a man aged 50-59 years in good health and CMV-seropositive. The sequenced sample was PBMCs. The genes are TRBV10-2 and TRBJ2-7; possibly TRBD2 for D (5 bases). CDR3 residues: CASSDRPGSSSYEQYF. The CDR3 bases are TGCGCCAGCAGTGATCGACCGGGGTCCTCCTCCTACGAGCAGTACTTC.